This T cell receptor beta chain came from a study of T cell responses to AZD1222 COVID-19 vaccine. Study results and limitations: Clonal diversity was possibly underestimated, and the donors were mostly white British, with more females.

CDR3 length: 20 residues. J was trimmed by 4 bases and V by 7 bases; bases with no gene match: 27. The assay was immunoSEQ multiplex PCR, and TCRdb's table has in-frame clones only and misses some. Here the sample spans about 110,000 clones, about nine tenths being singletons. In regard to this clone: Its antigen is as yet unknown.

This receptor was obtained from an adult who received the AZD1222 COVID-19 vaccine. The sequenced sample was peripheral blood, obtained 28 days after the second AZD1222 dose. The chain carries TRBV23-1 and TRBJ2-7; 8 nucleotides line up with TRBD1. TRBV23-1 is an ORF, and what it does is uncertain. CDR3 residues: CASIPRPKRNRDRIRYEQYF. The CDR3 DNA sequence: TGCGCCAGCATTCCACGCCCCAAGAGAAACCGGGACAGGATAAGGTACGAGCAGTACTTC.